The subject of this entry is one TCR beta chain. These data come from a study of identical twins. MiXCR, run by TCRdb on the 5' RACE reads, gives a single entry per CDR3 protein. The sample contains roughly 1,500,000 distinct CDR3 sequences, under 35% of which appear only once. V was shortened by 3 bases and J by 3 bases, with 15 bases between the two germline ends. Germline lookup yields CDR1 DFQATT and CDR2 SNEGSKA (reference sequence). The CDR3 has 15 residues. The sequence was collected from a newborn girl in good health. Input material: cord blood. The V call is TRBV20-1, the J call TRBJ1-5; D may be TRBD1 (5 bases). CDR3 nucleotide sequence: TGCAGTGCTAGGAGCCCTGAGGGGTTCAATCAGCCCCAGCATTTT. Its translation is CSARSPEGFNQPQHF.